This T cell receptor (beta chain) originates from a study of vaccination and CD4 T cells after COVID-19 (dated by TCRdb to between 2021 and 2024). Broadly, across the study: Convalescent patients had a positive SARS-CoV-2 result on nasal swab PCR, and of these patients, several had mild disease and one had severe disease. Each participant got two doses of either the Pfizer-BioNTech BNT162b2 vaccine (n=8) or the Moderna mRNA-1273 vaccine (n=2). The convalescent cohort comprised six males and four females, including two Hispanic individuals, seven Caucasians, two Asians and one multiracial person. Post-COVID blood samples were collected from convalescent patients a median of approximately 100 days after diagnosis, with a range of roughly 30 to 170 days. Control cultures received a CEFX viral epitope pool as the positive control, an HIV-1 Nef peptide pool as the negative control, or no peptide. Overlapping spike peptide pools from SARS-CoV-2 and from the common cold coronaviruses HCoV-NL63, HCoV-OC43 and HCoV-229E were used as culture stimuli. In nine to eleven COVID-19 convalescent patients and 4 infection-naive healthy vaccine recipients, researchers compared the spike-specific CD4+ TCR repertoire from before mRNA vaccination with the repertoire from after. Post-vaccine blood samples were obtained a median of about 70 days after the second vaccine dose, with a range of roughly 14 to 241 days.

Concerning this clonotype itself: The antigen it binds to is not known. Base qualities were left out, and no much larger clone turns up one base away.

Trimming accounts for 0 bases at V and 1 base at J, while the number of junction bases matched to no gene is 10. The CDR3 runs 17 residues from the cysteine to the phenylalanine. The entry retains the CDR3 DNA only, 51 bases that are in frame from base 1. Taken from the germline V gene, the CDR1 and CDR2 loops are SGHRS and YFSETQ. Broader findings and caveats from the paper: The median number of SARS-CoV-2-reactive clonotypes rose from 21 after infection to approximately 41 after vaccination, but the change was not significant. Relatively few convalescent patients were included in the study, and early timepoints after natural infection were not analyzed. Nearly all vaccine-specific clones in convalescent patients (304 of 307) were mono-reactive for SARS-CoV-2 spike rather than cross-reactive with common cold coronaviruses. Among convalescent patients, a median roughly 84% of the SARS-CoV-2-reactive clones seen after vaccination appeared only after vaccination, which suggests priming specific to the vaccine.

The meaning of the sample's treatment or condition label: roughly 11-day PBMC culture with coronavirus spike peptide pools or control peptides (ViraFEST assay). The ViraFEST assay, used in the study, expanded antigen-specific T cells with peptide pools and then identified the expanded clonotypes through TCR sequencing. Positive SARS-CoV-2 PCR tests in the convalescent patients dated from March to December 2020, before Alpha, Beta and Delta variants emerged in the United States. Each well held some 2 million PBMCs cultured with about 9.8 ug/ml peptide pools in IMDM containing around 5% human AB serum and roughly 10 IU/ml IL-2. On days 3 and 7, half of the culture medium was replaced with fresh IL-2-containing medium. CD4+ T cells were isolated after roughly 10 days of culture through negative selection using the EasySep CD4+ T cell isolation kit. PBMCs were separated from whole blood using Ficoll-Paque Plus gradient centrifugation and then either used fresh or cryopreserved at -140C. Triplicate wells were generally used for each culture condition.

Library preparation employed PCR. At the Johns Hopkins FTIC core, DNA from the cultured CD4+ T cells underwent TCR sequencing with the Oncomine TCR Beta short-read assay. Genomic DNA was extracted from the cultured CD4+ T cells with the QIAamp micro DNA kit. Oncomine TCR Beta libraries from cultured CD4+ T cells were pooled using unique dual indexes and sequenced on an Illumina iSeq 100. From the authors' description of their analysis: Non-productive sequences were removed, and CDR3s that did not start with C, did not end with F or W, or were shorter than 7 amino acids were discarded. The MANAFEST web application identified antigen-specific clonotypes by comparing peptide-stimulated wells against reference wells and other culture wells. For a clone to be called positive, the clone needed an FDR below 0.05, an odds ratio above 5, and a productive frequency above 0.1% in at least two of three replicate wells. A clonotype counted as cross-reactive if it showed significant expansion both in the SARS-CoV-2 spike wells and in at least one common cold coronavirus spike condition. Using R version 3.6.1, CDR3 homology was evaluated through Levenshtein distances (stringdist) along with unrooted phylogenetic trees (ape). TCRdb applied fastp at Q25 and MiXCR to the public reads, then kept only in-frame beta chains. CDR3 protein duplicates are merged, each entry listing the most common genes and DNA. TCRdb's processing, not the authors' own work, is the source of the V and J calls. The sample table lists about 4,800 distinct CDR3 sequences, roughly a fifth of them with a count of one. The ten largest clones add up to about 22% of the sample.

This receptor was taken from a human donor who had recovered from COVID-19. The chain was built from TRBV5-1 and TRBJ2-7; TRBD2 fits 7 bases in the junction. The sequencing sample was made of CD4+ T cells from blood, cultured in vitro. Here the CDR3 is given as CASSLVAGLSGSYEQYF. The nucleotide sequence is TGCGCCAGCAGCTTGGTAGCCGGCCTTAGCGGGTCCTACGAGCAGTACTTC.